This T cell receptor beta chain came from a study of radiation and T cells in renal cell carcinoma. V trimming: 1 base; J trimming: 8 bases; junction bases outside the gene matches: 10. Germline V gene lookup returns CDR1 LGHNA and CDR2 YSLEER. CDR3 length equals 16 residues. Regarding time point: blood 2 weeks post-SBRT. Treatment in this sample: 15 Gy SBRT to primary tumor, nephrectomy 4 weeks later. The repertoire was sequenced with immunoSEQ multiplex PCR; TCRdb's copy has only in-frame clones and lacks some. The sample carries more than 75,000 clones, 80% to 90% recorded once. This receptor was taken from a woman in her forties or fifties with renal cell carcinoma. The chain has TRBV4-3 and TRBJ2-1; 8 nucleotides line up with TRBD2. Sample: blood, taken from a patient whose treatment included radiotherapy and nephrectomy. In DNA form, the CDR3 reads TGCGCCAGCAGCCAAGTAACCGGGAGGGCCGTCGATGAGCAGTTCTTC. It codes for CASSQVTGRAVDEQFF.